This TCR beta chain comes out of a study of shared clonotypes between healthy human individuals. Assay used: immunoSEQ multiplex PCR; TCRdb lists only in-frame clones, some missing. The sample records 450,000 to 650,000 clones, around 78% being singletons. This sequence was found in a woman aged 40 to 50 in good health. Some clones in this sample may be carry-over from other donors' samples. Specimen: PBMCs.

The CDR3 sequence: CASSYSAGIYEQYF. DNA of the CDR3: TGTGCCAGCAGTTACTCGGCAGGGATCTACGAGCAGTACTTC. The chain recombines TRBV6-5 with TRBJ2-7, with D possibly being TRBD1 (5 bases). The CDR3 totals 14 residues. Germline V lookup: CDR1 MNHEY, CDR2 SVGAGI. The ends were cut back, 0 bases at V and 3 bases at J, with 9 bases in the middle.